This T cell receptor beta chain was obtained from a study of early stage breast cancer tumors. Turning to the study itself: The ER+/PR+/HER2- tumors included roughly 8 ductal and a few lobular carcinomas. Each sample averaged approximately 10-fold read coverage.

Germline loops: CDR1 SEHNR, CDR2 FQNEAQ (reference sequence). With V trimmed by 0 bases and J by 6 bases, 7 bases remained unmatched. The CDR3 extends over 15 amino acids. About this clone itself: What it binds is unknown.

Broader study findings: Tumor and normal breast were distinguished via blood comparison in about 90% of the 16 patients. Enriched TCRB sequences shared across patients were mostly commonly generated sequences.

Libraries were prepared by immunoSEQ multiplex PCR; TCRdb keeps only in-frame clonotypes and omits some of them. The profile shows some 15,000 clones, approximately 81% of them singletons. The V call is TRBV7-9, the J call TRBJ1-2, with 7 bases matching TRBD1. Sequencing used normal breast tissue next to the tumor. This clonotype was obtained from a person aged 50-59 years with breast cancer. CDR3 region: CASSLAGPRGDGYTF. The CDR3 bases are TGTGCCAGCAGCTTAGCGGGACCCAGGGGGGATGGCTACACCTTC.